A single sample gave rise to the 23 T cell receptor beta chains below, sequenced in a study of early T cells in non-severe SARS-CoV-2 infection. Via MiXCR, TCRdb re-called the 5' RACE reads, giving one row per CDR3 protein. The table shows over 70,000 distinct CDR3 sequences, with about an eighth occurring only once. Source material: whole blood. All receptors derive from an adult who was a healthcare worker with PCR-confirmed SARS-CoV-2 infection or an uninfected control (not recorded which).

The chain has TRBV29-1 and TRBJ2-7; D call uncertain. The germline V gene has CDR1 SQVTM and CDR2 ANQGSEA. The CDR3 covers 11 residues. Trimming removed 7 bases from V and 4 bases from J, with 11 bases in between. CDR3: CSAGRIYEQYF. CDR3 DNA: TGCAGCGCAGGACGCATTTACGAGCAGTACTTC.

The chain couples TRBV9 to TRBJ2-1; TRBD1 aligns across 10 bases. CDR3 length: 16 amino acids. Per the germline V gene, CDR1 is SGDLS and CDR2 is YYNGEE. J was trimmed by 4 bases and V by 5 bases; bases with no gene match: 9. For the CDR3, the DNA is TGTGCCAGCAGTACTAGGACAGGGGGTTTGTACAATGAGCAGTTCTTC. The encoded protein is CASSTRTGGLYNEQFF.

This clonotype was observed a handful of times. The chain employs TRBV20-1 and TRBJ1-1; possibly TRBD1 for D (5 bases). Germline CDR1 DFQATT, CDR2 SNEGSKA (reference sequence). This CDR3 region has 15 residues. V was trimmed by 3 bases and J by 1 base, leaving 15 bases between them. This chain's CDR3 is CSARDPGRTNTEAFF. The DNA of the CDR3 is TGCAGTGCTAGGGACCCGGGACGGACGAACACTGAAGCTTTCTTT.

This clonotype was seen a handful of times. This chain connects TRBV12-3 or TRBV12-4 to TRBJ2-1, with TRBD1 as a possible D gene (7 bases). The CDR3 length is 16 residues. With 4 bases removed from V and 6 bases from J, the gap between germline ends came to 19 bases. CDR3 nucleotide sequence: TGTGCCAGCAGTTCCCCGACACCCAGGGGGGCCAATGAGCAGTTCTTC. Residues: CASSSPTPRGANEQFF.

This chain links TRBV20-1 with TRBJ1-2; D is possibly TRBD1 (5 bases). In germline, CDR1 is DFQATT, CDR2 SNEGSKA (reference sequence). The V and J ends lost 3 bases and 8 bases respectively, with 13 bases between them. CDR3 size: 12 residues. DNA of the CDR3: TGCAGTGCTAGGAACAGGCTGAACGGCTACACCTTC. This sequence encodes CSARNRLNGYTF.

This rearrangement joins TRBV29-1 to TRBJ2-1; 12 bases are shared with TRBD2. V dropped 6 bases and J dropped 7; count of bases not matched to a gene: 10. Germline-derived CDR1 and CDR2 are SQVTM and ANQGSEA. The CDR3 loop spans 15 amino acids. CDR3 protein: CSVPPTSGRVNEQFF. The CDR3 DNA reads as TGCAGCGTCCCACCGACTAGCGGGAGAGTAAATGAGCAGTTCTTC.

In the case of this clonotype: This clone may be a read error of a much larger clone one base away. The V and J genes are TRBV7-9 and TRBJ2-5; possibly TRBD1 for D (6 bases). Germline V gives CDR1 SEHNR, CDR2 FQNEAQ (reference sequence). The CDR3 consists of 14 residues. Trimming took 6 bases from V and 2 from J, leaving 13 bases between them. The CDR3 sequence is CASRFGQPQETQYF. CDR3 in DNA: TGTGCCAGCAGGTTTGGACAGCCACAAGAGACCCAGTACTTC.

This clonotype has more than one count but fewer than ten. The chain uses TRBV6-6 and TRBJ2-5; 9 nucleotides align to TRBD1. The CDR3 consists of 16 residues. Germline values: CDR1 MNHNY, CDR2 SVGAGI (reference sequence). V lost 5 bases and J lost 6; bases outside the gene matches: 13. For the CDR3, the DNA is TGTGCCAGCAGTCCGCCGGACAGGGGCCTCATTAAGACCCAGTACTTC. The encoded protein is CASSPPDRGLIKTQYF.

The rearrangement uses TRBV3-1 and TRBJ1-2; possibly TRBD1 for D (6 bases). Trimming cost V 0 bases and J 6 bases, with 8 bases left between them. This CDR3 comprises 13 residues. Germline V gives CDR1 LGHDT, CDR2 YNNKEL (reference sequence). The CDR3 spells CASSQEAGDGYTF. CDR3 in DNA: TGTGCCAGCAGCCAAGAGGCAGGGGATGGCTACACCTTC.

This clonotype was seen more than once but under ten times. V gene TRBV28 combines with J gene TRBJ2-7, with a tentative D call TRBD1 (6 bases). Germline CDR1 and CDR2: MDHEN and SYDVKM. CDR3 length: 15 amino acids. V dropped 6 bases and J dropped 6 bases, with 21 bases sitting between them. DNA of the CDR3: TGTGCCAGCAGCCCCATTAACAGGGAAGGGATCGAGCAGTACTTC. This translates into CASSPINREGIEQYF.

This clonotype showed up just a few times. This chain uses TRBV7-8 with TRBJ2-7, with D possibly TRBD2 on 6 matching bases. Trimming cost V 2 bases and J 1 base, with 12 bases left between them. From germline, CDR1 is SGHVS and CDR2 FQNEAQ. This CDR3 comprises 15 residues. In DNA form, the CDR3 reads TGTGCCAGCAGCTTATTAACGGGAGTTTCCTACGAGCAGTACTTC. This gives the protein CASSLLTGVSYEQYF.

About this clonotype: Sequence at one end of the junction differs from germline and may be a read error. This rearrangement joins TRBV20-1 to TRBJ2-3, with 9 bases identical to TRBD2. Germline V gene sequence: CDR1 DFQATT, CDR2 SNEGSKA (reference sequence). The CDR3 has 16 amino acids. CDR3: CSAPSRLAESTVTQYF. The CDR3 DNA sequence: TGCAGTGCCCCCTCACGACTAGCGGAGAGCACAGTTACGCAGTATTTT.

Only a few counts were recorded for this clonotype. The gene calls are TRBV29-1 and TRBJ2-3; D ambiguous. Germline V CDR1 and CDR2: SQVTM, ANQGSEA. This CDR3 comprises 13 residues. V dropped 2 bases and J dropped 3 bases, with 9 bases sitting between them. The CDR3 loop reads CSVELLGTDTQYF. The CDR3 DNA reads as TGCAGCGTTGAACTTTTGGGTACAGATACGCAGTATTTT.

V gene TRBV28 combines with J gene TRBJ1-6; no clear D gene. The CDR3 is made up of 11 amino acids. V gave up 2 bases and J gave up 10 bases, with 3 bases separating them. CDR1 MDHEN and CDR2 SYDVKM come from the germline V gene. CDR3 sequence (DNA): TGTGCCAGCAGTTTAGGCTCACCCCTCCACTTT. Its protein product is CASSLGSPLHF. Complete variable domain (other parts from reference TRBV28 and TRBJ1-6): DVKVTQSSRYLVKRTGEKVFLECVQDMDHENMFWYRQDPGLGLRLIYFSYDVKMKEKGDIPEGYSVSREKKERFSLILESASTNQTSMYLCASSLGSPLHFGNGTRLTVT.

The sample holds a few counts of this clonotype. The V and J genes are TRBV27 and TRBJ1-5, with D unclear. V lost 6 bases, J lost 3 bases, and 15 bases lay in between. In germline, CDR1 is MNHEY, CDR2 SMNVEV (reference sequence). This CDR3 has 15 amino acids. CDR3 DNA: TGTGCCAGCAGACGAGGCCTGTTCCCCAATCAGCCCCAGCATTTT. Its protein is CASRRGLFPNQPQHF.

The sample holds a few counts of this clonotype. The V gene is TRBV20-1, the J gene TRBJ2-7; D gene unclear. Germline values: CDR1 DFQATT, CDR2 SNEGSKA (reference sequence). Trimming left V 1 base short and J 6 bases short, with 7 bases between. CDR3 length: 11 residues. This CDR3 reads CSARGTPEQYF. CDR3 coding DNA: TGCAGTGCTAGAGGAACCCCCGAGCAGTACTTC.

This clonotype was seen a few times. The rearrangement joins TRBV12-3 or TRBV12-4 to TRBJ1-5; tentatively, D is TRBD1 (5 bases). This CDR3 comprises 15 residues. V was clipped by 6 bases and J by 1 base, with 13 bases between them. CDR3 amino acids: CASSLREGSNQPQHF. DNA of the CDR3: TGTGCCAGCAGCCTCAGGGAGGGCAGCAATCAGCCCCAGCATTTT.

This clonotype has only a few counts. The rearrangement uses TRBV20-1 and TRBJ1-1; TRBD1 is a possible D gene (5 bases). In germline, CDR1 is DFQATT, CDR2 SNEGSKA (reference sequence). The CDR3 is 17 residues long. Trimming took 0 bases from V and 4 from J, leaving 21 bases between them. The CDR3 reads CSARDLGSSGTATEAFF. The CDR3 coding sequence is TGCAGTGCTAGAGATCTGGGGTCCTCAGGGACCGCCACTGAAGCTTTCTTT.

This clonotype was counted between two and nine times. The chain couples TRBV10-2 to TRBJ2-5, with TRBD1 as a possible D gene (6 bases). Germline CDR1 reads WSHSY; CDR2 reads SAAADI. The CDR3 spans 13 residues. V lost 8 bases, J lost 1 base, and 11 bases lay in between. The CDR3 here is CASGRGFQETQYF. CDR3 nucleotides: TGCGCCAGCGGAAGGGGGTTCCAAGAGACCCAGTACTTC.

This clonotype was found a few times. The chain combines TRBV16 with TRBJ1-1; D might be TRBD1 (6 bases). This CDR3 is 14 amino acids long. V was shortened by 7 bases and J by 6 bases, with 18 bases between the two germline ends. The V gene's germline CDR1 is KGHSY and CDR2 FQNENV. The CDR3, as DNA: TGTGCCAGCAAAAACCTCAGCAACAGGGCTGAAGCTTTCTTT. This codes for CASKNLSNRAEAFF.

The chain employs TRBV27 and TRBJ1-1; perhaps TRBD1 as D (5 bases). The CDR3 has 13 amino acids. From germline, CDR1 is MNHEY and CDR2 SMNVEV (reference sequence). V was trimmed by 0 bases and J by 4 bases, leaving 6 bases between them. CDR3 nucleotide sequence: TGTGCCAGCAGTTTATCTCAGGGCACTGAAGCTTTCTTT. Translated, it gives CASSLSQGTEAFF.

The table lists this clonotype with a few counts. The chain carries TRBV6-5 and TRBJ2-1, with D tentatively TRBD2 (6 bases). The CDR3 has 15 residues. CDR1 is MNHEY and CDR2 is SVGAGI in the germline V gene. V lost 2 bases to trimming and J lost 5 bases, with 13 bases between them. The DNA for the CDR3 is TGTGCCAGCAGTTACGAATGGGGACTCAACAATGAGCAGTTCTTC. Translation gives CASSYEWGLNNEQFF.

As DNA, the CDR3 is TGTGCCACTTTGGTCCGGGACAGGGGGCGCAATGAGCAGTTCTTC. Encoded protein: CATLVRDRGRNEQFF. The genes are TRBV11-2 and TRBJ2-1; 12 bases map to TRBD1. The trim removed 10 bases at V and 6 bases at J, leaving 10 bases unmatched. CDR1 SGHAT and CDR2 FQNNGV come from the germline V gene. There are 15 residues in the CDR3.